Listed below are T cell receptor beta chains from one sample, sequenced in a study of blood T cell repertoires in COVID-19. The data were produced by immunoSEQ multiplex PCR, yet TCRdb's version contains in-frame clones alone and is incomplete. The data show about 180,000 clones, around 79% seen once. The sequencing input was peripheral blood. These receptors were taken from a woman in her 70s with acute or convalescent COVID-19. CDR3s include the opening cysteine and the closing phenylalanine or tryptophan. The D gene is left open where the match is weak. Part of the rows lack a size; the others show once, few, many or a class for expanded clones.

D gene,clone size,V gene,J gene,CDR3 DNA,CDR3 protein
TRBD2,NA,TRBV7-9,TRBJ2-5,TGTGCCAGCAGCTTAGAGGGACTAGCGGAAGAGACCCAGTACTTC,CASSLEGLAEETQYF
NA,NA,TRBV12-3/TRBV12-4,TRBJ2-7,TGTGCCAGCGGTTCTGGCAGGGTAAGGCACTTC,CASGSGRVRHF
TRBD2,NA,TRBV3-1/TRBV3-2,TRBJ2-5,TGTGCCAGCAGCCAACTAGCGGGTGATGAGACCCAGTACTTC,CASSQLAGDETQYF
NA,NA,TRBV2,TRBJ2-6,TGTGCCAGCAGGATTAGATATGCTGGGGCCAACGTCCTGACTTTC,CASRIRYAGANVLTF
NA,NA,TRBV19,TRBJ2-7,TGTGCCAGTAGTCCTCGGACTGATCGCTACGAGCAGTACTTC,CASSPRTDRYEQYF
TRBD2,many,TRBV10-3,TRBJ2-2,TGTGCCATCAGCCTAAGACAGGAGATAGCGGGAGAGGCCGGGGAGCTGTTTTTT,CAISLRQEIAGEAGELFF
TRBD2,NA,TRBV18,TRBJ2-3,TGTGCCAGCTCACCTCAAAGACTAGCGGGAGCGCTGGTAGATACGCAGTATTTT,CASSPQRLAGALVDTQYF
TRBD1,NA,TRBV6-4,TRBJ1-2,TGTGCCAGCAGTGACTGGGACAGGGGCGGTGGCTACACCTTC,CASSDWDRGGGYTF
TRBD1,NA,TRBV5-1,TRBJ1-1,TGCGCCAGCAGCTTGGACAGGGGGGACACTGAAGCTTTCTTT,CASSLDRGDTEAFF
NA,NA,TRBV6-6,TRBJ1-4,TGTGCCAGCAGTTCCCAGAACCCTCGACAGGATGAAAAACTGTTTTTT,CASSSQNPRQDEKLFF
NA,NA,TRBV6-6,TRBJ1-1,TGTGCCAGCAAGCTACCGAACGCTGAAGCTTTCTTT,CASKLPNAEAFF